Each of the 3 T cell receptor beta chains below was sequenced from the same sample in a study of a mutant IDH1 vaccine in newly diagnosed glioma. The assay was immunoSEQ multiplex PCR, and TCRdb's table has in-frame clones only and misses some. This table holds about 65,000 clones, 70% to 90% found once. These receptors have no known antigen. The time point here: week 23, last vaccination. A 20-mer mutant IDH1 peptide at 300 ug was injected subcutaneously with topical imiquimod. The specimen was PBMCs, collected from a glioma patient whose treatment included an IDH1 peptide vaccine. Receptors were obtained from a man aged 25-45 years with glioma.

The rearrangement links TRBV2 to TRBJ2-1; 7 nucleotides match TRBD1. The trim removed 5 bases at V and 6 bases at J, leaving 10 bases unmatched. The CDR3 consists of 15 residues. Germline V gives CDR1 SNHLY, CDR2 FYNNEI. In DNA form, the CDR3 reads TGTGCCAGCAGTCGACAGGGTACGAGCTCCAATGAGCAGTTCTTC. It encodes CASSRQGTSSNEQFF.

CDR3 in DNA: TGCGCCAGCAGCTTGGACGGACTGGCGAACACCGGGGAGCTGTTTTTT. Its translation: CASSLDGLANTGELFF. The chain uses TRBV5-1 and TRBJ2-2, with D possibly being TRBD2 (5 bases). Germline CDR1 reads SGHRS; CDR2 reads YFSETQ. V was trimmed by 0 bases and J by 0 bases, leaving 9 bases between them. The CDR3 runs 16 residues.

This clone occurred once. The rearrangement links TRBV7-9 to TRBJ2-7; D possibly corresponds to TRBD1 (5 bases). The CDR3 is made up of 12 amino acids. Germline CDR1 SEHNR, CDR2 FQNEAQ (reference sequence). The V gene lost 4 bases and the J gene lost 6 bases, with 10 bases spanning the gap. CDR3 in DNA: TGTGCCAGCAGCTATCCTAGGGGCGAGCAGTACTTC. It specifies CASSYPRGEQYF.